This T cell receptor beta chain was found in a study of long-term antiretroviral therapy in people with HIV. Findings and limits, study-wide: Clonal expansions arising prior to ART prevailed in the repertoire at every time point. Diversity measured after ART increased yet remained under transplant donor controls.

The germline V and J ends were trimmed by 1 base and 3 bases, with 14 bases remaining between them. The CDR3 runs to 16 residues. Germline V gene sequence: CDR1 PRHDT, CDR2 FYEKMQ (reference sequence). They ran version v3.0 of the immunoSEQ assay at survey level. The repertoire was sequenced with immunoSEQ multiplex PCR; TCRdb's copy has only in-frame clones and lacks some. The table shows fewer than 20,000 clones, with approximately 81% occurring only once. Concerning this clone: The antigen is undetermined.

The sample was unsorted PBMCs, taken 0.3 years after starting antiretroviral therapy. The J gene is TRBJ2-3, the V gene TRBV13; D is possibly TRBD2 (7 bases). The clonotype was recovered from a woman between 45 and 65 years old with HIV. CDR3 in amino acids: CASSLDRGAGTDTQYF. CDR3 nucleotides: TGTGCCAGCAGCTTAGATCGGGGGGCTGGAACAGATACGCAGTATTTT.